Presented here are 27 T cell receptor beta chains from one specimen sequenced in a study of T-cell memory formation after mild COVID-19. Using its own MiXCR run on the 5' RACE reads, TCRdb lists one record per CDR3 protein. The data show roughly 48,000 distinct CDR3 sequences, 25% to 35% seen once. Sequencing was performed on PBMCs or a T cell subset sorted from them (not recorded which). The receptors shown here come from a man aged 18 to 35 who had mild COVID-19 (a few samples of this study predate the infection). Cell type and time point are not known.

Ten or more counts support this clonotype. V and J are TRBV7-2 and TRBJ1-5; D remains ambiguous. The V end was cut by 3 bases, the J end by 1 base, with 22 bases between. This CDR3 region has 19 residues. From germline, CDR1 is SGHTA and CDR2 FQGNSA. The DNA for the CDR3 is TGTGCCAGCAGCTTTGATCTTAGGGCTCCCAGCCCCAGCAATCAGCCCCAGCATTTT. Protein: CASSFDLRAPSPSNQPQHF.

The DNA of the CDR3 is TGTGCCACCAGTGAAACGATAGCGGGGGGCCTTAATACGCAGTATTTT. Encoded protein: CATSETIAGGLNTQYF. This sequence joins TRBV24-1 and TRBJ2-3; 10 positions agree with TRBD2. With 4 bases clipped from V and 7 bases from J, the junction kept 10 bases outside the gene matches. The CDR3 is 16 amino acids. Germline V gene lookup returns CDR1 KGHDR and CDR2 SFDVKD.

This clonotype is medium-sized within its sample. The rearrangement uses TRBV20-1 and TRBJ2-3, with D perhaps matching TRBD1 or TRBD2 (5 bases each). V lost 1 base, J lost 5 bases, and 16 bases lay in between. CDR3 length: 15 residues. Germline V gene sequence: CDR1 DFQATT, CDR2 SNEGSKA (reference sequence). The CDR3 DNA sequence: TGCAGTGCTAGAGCCCGGGACGAAGGAAGAGATACGCAGTATTTT. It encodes CSARARDEGRDTQYF.

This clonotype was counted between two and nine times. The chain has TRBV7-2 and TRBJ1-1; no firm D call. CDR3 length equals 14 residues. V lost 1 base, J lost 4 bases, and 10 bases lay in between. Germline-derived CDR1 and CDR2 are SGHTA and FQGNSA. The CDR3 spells CASSLVPVSTEAFF. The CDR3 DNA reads TGTGCCAGCAGCTTAGTCCCAGTTTCCACTGAAGCTTTCTTT.

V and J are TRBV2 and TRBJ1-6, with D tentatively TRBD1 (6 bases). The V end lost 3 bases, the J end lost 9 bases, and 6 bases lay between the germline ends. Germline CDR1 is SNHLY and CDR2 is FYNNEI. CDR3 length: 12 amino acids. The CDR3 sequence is CASSEGASPLHF. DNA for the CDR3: TGTGCCAGCAGTGAGGGGGCTTCACCCCTCCACTTT.

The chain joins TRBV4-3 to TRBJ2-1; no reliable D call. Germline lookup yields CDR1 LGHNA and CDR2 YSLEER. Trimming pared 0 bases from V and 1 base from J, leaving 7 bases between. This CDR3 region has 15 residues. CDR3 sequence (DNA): TGCGCCAGCAGCCAAGATCTCGGGTCCTACAATGAGCAGTTCTTC. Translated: CASSQDLGSYNEQFF.

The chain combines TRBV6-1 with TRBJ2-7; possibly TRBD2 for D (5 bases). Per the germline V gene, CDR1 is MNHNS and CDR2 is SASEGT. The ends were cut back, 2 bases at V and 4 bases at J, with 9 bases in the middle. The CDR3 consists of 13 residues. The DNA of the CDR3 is TGTGCCAGCAGTGAAACCCCGGGATACGAGCAGTACGTC. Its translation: CASSETPGYEQYV.

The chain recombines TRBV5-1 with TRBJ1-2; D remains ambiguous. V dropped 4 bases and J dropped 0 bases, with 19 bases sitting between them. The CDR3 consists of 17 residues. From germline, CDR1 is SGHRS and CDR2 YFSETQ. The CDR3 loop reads CASSPVLVDWANYGYTF. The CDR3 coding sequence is TGCGCCAGCAGCCCGGTCTTGGTTGACTGGGCTAACTATGGCTACACCTTC.

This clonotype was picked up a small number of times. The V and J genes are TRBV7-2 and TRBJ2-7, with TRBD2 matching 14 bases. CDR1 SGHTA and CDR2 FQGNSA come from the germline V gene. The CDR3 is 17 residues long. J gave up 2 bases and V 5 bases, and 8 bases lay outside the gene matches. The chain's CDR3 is CASSPGLAGDRPYEQYF. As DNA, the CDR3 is TGTGCCAGCAGCCCGGGACTAGCGGGGGACCGACCCTACGAGCAGTACTTC.

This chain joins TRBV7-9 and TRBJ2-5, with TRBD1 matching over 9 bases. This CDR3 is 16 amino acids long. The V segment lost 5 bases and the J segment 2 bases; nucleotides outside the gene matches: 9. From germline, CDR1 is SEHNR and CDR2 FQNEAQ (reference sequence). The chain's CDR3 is CASSHPDRGAQETQYF. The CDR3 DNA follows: TGTGCCAGCAGCCATCCGGACAGGGGAGCGCAAGAGACCCAGTACTTC.

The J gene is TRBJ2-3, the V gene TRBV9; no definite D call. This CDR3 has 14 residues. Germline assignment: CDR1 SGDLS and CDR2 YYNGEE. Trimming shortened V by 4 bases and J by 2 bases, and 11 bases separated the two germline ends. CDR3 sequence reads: CASSTTRTTDTQYF. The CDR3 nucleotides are TGTGCCAGCAGCACCACAAGGACCACAGATACGCAGTATTTT.

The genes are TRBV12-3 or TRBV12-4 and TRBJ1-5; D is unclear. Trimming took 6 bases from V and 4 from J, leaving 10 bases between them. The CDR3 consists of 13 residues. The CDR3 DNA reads TGTGCCAGCAGCACTGGACTAAATCAGCCCCAGCATTTT. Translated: CASSTGLNQPQHF.

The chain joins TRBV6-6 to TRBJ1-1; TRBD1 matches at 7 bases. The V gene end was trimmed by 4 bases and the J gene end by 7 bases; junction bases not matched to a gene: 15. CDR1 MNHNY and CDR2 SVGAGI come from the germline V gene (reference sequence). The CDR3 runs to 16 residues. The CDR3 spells CASSWDSYHHELEAFF. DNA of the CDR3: TGTGCCAGCAGTTGGGACAGCTACCACCACGAACTTGAAGCTTTCTTT.

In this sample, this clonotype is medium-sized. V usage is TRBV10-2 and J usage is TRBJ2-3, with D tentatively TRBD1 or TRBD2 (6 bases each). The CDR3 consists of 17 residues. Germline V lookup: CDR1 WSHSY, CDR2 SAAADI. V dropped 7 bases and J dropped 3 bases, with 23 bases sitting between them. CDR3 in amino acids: CASTALFGGQRTDTQYF. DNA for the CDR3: TGCGCCAGCACCGCTCTTTTTGGGGGGCAACGGACAGATACGCAGTATTTT.

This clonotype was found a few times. CDR3 DNA: TGTGCCACCAGTGATTGGGGGGGGGGAGAGACCCAGTACTTC. Residues: CATSDWGGGETQYF. This rearrangement joins TRBV24-1 to TRBJ2-5; TRBD2 aligns across 7 bases. J lost 4 bases, V lost 2 bases, and 3 bases had no gene match. The length of the CDR3 is 14 residues. CDR1 is KGHDR and CDR2 is SFDVKD in the germline V gene.

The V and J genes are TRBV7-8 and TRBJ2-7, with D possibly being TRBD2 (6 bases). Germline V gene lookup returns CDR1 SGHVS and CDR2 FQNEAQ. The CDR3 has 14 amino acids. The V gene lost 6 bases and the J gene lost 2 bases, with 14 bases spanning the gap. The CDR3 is CASSISGEAYEQYV. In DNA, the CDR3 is TGTGCCAGCAGTATATCGGGGGAGGCCTACGAGCAGTACGTC.

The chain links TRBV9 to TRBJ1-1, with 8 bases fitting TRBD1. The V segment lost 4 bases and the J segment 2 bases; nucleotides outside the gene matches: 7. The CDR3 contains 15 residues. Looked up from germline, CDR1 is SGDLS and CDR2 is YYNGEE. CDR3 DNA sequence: TGTGCCAGCAGCCCCCGGGACAGGCTTAACACTGAAGCTTTCTTT. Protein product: CASSPRDRLNTEAFF.

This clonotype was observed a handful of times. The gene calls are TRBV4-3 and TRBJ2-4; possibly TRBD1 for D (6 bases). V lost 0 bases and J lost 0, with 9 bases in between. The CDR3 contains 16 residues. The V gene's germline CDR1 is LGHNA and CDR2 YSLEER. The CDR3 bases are TGCGCCAGCAGCCAAGATTGGGGGCTAGCCAAAAACATTCAGTACTTC. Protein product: CASSQDWGLAKNIQYF.

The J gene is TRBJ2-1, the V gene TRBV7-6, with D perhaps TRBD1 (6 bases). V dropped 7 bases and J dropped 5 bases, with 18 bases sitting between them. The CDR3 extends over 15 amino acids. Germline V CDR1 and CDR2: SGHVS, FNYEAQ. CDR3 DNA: TGTGCCAGCACCGAAGGGGGAGTTTGGAACAATGAGCAGTTCTTC. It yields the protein CASTEGGVWNNEQFF.

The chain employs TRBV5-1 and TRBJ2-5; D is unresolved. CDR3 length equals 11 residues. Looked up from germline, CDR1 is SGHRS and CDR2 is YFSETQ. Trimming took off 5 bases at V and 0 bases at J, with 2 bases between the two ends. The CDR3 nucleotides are TGCGCCAGCAGTCACCAAGAGACCCAGTACTTC. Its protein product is CASSHQETQYF.

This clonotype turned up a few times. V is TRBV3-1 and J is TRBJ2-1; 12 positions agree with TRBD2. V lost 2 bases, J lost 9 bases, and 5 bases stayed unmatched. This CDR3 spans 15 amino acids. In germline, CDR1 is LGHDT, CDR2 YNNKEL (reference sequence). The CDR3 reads CASSQSSGGAFEQFF. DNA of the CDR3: TGTGCCAGCAGCCAATCTAGCGGGGGGGCCTTTGAGCAGTTCTTC.

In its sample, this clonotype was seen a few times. The CDR3 protein is CASSYRDRGRETQYF. CDR3 nucleotides: TGTGCCAGCAGTTACCGGGACAGGGGGCGGGAGACCCAGTACTTC. This chain connects TRBV6-6 to TRBJ2-5; 12 nucleotides align to TRBD1. The germline gives CDR1 MNHNY, CDR2 SVGAGI (reference sequence). There are 15 residues in the CDR3. Trimming at V came to 2 bases and at J to 5 bases, leaving 3 bases not matched to a gene.

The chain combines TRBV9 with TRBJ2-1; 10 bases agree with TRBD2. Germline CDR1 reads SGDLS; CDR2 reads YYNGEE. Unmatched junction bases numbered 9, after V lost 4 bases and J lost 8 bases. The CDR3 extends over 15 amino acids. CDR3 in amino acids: CASSPLVAGGDEQFF. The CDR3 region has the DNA TGTGCCAGCAGCCCTCTTGTAGCGGGGGGCGATGAGCAGTTCTTC.

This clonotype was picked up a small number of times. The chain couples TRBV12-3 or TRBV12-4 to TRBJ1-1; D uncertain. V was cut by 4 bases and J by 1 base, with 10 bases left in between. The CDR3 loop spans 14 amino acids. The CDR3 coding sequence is TGTGCCAGCAGTTCAGCAGATTCGAACACTGAAGCTTTCTTT. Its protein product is CASSSADSNTEAFF.

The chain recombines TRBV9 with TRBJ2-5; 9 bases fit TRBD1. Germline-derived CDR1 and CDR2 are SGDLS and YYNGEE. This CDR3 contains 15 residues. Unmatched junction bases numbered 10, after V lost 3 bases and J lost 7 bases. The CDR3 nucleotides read TGTGCCAGCAGCGACACGGGGACAGGGCTCGGGACCCAGTACTTC. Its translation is CASSDTGTGLGTQYF.

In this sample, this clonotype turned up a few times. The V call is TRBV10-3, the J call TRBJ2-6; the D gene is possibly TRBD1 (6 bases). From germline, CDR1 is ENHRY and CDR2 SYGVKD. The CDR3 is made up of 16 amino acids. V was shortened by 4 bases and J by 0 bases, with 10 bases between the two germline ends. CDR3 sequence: CAISGTASSGANVLTF. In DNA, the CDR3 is TGTGCCATCAGTGGGACAGCCAGCTCTGGGGCCAACGTCCTGACTTTC.

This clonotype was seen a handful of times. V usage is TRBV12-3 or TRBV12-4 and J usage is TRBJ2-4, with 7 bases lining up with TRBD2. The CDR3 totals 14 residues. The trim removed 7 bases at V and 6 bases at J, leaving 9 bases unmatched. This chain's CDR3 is CASKINGRGNIQYF. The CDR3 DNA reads TGTGCCAGCAAAATTAATGGGAGGGGAAACATTCAGTACTTC.